Each of the 3 T cell receptor beta chains below was sequenced from the same sample in a study of CD8+CD57+ T cells in acquired aplastic anemia. The TCR beta profiling, which covered VDJ combination and CDR3 sequence, was carried out using genomic DNA as the template. TCRdb recomputed calls from the reads with MiXCR, one row per CDR3 protein. Here the sample spans hundreds of thousands of distinct CDR3 sequences, around 30% being singletons. Selection for sequencing was limited to patients who had shown CD8+CD57+ cell expansion by flow cytometry. Sequencing was performed on sorted CD4+, CD8+, or CD8+CD57+ T cells (not recorded which) from PBMCs. The origin of the receptors is a human donor with aplastic anemia.

V usage is TRBV15 and J usage is TRBJ2-1, with 7 bases that match TRBD1. The V and J ends lost 4 bases and 3 bases, in that order; junction bases with no gene match: 15. Germline lookup yields CDR1 LNHNV and CDR2 YYDKDF (reference sequence). This CDR3 is 18 amino acids long. DNA of the CDR3: TGTGCCACCAGCAAAACCGCCGTCCGGACAGGAATCTACAATGAGCAGTTCTTC. Residues: CATSKTAVRTGIYNEQFF.

This clonotype came up once. The rearrangement links TRBV20-1 to TRBJ1-2; D remains unclear. Per the germline V gene, CDR1 is DFQATT and CDR2 is SNEGSKA (reference sequence). The V and J ends lost 6 bases and 7 bases respectively, with 12 bases between them. The CDR3 sequence is 11 residues long. CDR3 sequence: CSALMMGGYTF. DNA for the CDR3: TGCAGTGCCTTAATGATGGGTGGCTACACCTTC.

V is TRBV7-8 and J is TRBJ2-1; D unresolved. Germline V lookup: CDR1 SGHVS, CDR2 FQNEAQ. The CDR3 sequence is 11 residues long. V lost 5 bases, J lost 13 bases, and 12 bases lay in between. CDR3 sequence: CASSLEMPQFF. For the CDR3, the DNA is TGTGCCAGCAGCCTCGAGATGCCCCAGTTCTTC.